These 2 T cell receptor beta chains share one sample of origin, sequenced in a study of T cell responses to AZD1222 COVID-19 vaccine. Profiling relied on immunoSEQ multiplex PCR, and the TCRdb table lists in-frame clones only, not all of them. The table has around 130,000 clones, 85% to 90% seen once. The sequencing used peripheral blood, collected 28 days after the second AZD1222 dose. Receptors originate from an adult who received the AZD1222 COVID-19 vaccine.

This clone has a handful of counts. V is TRBV11-2 and J is TRBJ2-7, with a tentative D call TRBD1 (6 bases). This CDR3 comprises 15 residues. Germline-derived CDR1 and CDR2 are SGHAT and FQNNGV. Trimming stripped 5 bases from V and 4 bases from J, with 18 bases between. The CDR3 sequence is CASSQGPGTGYEQYF. In nucleotides, the CDR3 is TGTGCCAGCAGCCAAGGGCCCGGAACAGGGTACGAGCAGTACTTC.

The CDR3 coding sequence is TGTGCCAGCAGCTCCCCCGGAGGCACTTACGAGCAGTACTTC. Translating gives CASSSPGGTYEQYF. The rearrangement uses TRBV5-4 and TRBJ2-7; D is possibly TRBD2 (5 bases). The CDR3 has 14 amino acids. Per germline, CDR1 SGHNT and CDR2 YYREEE (reference sequence). V lost 3 bases and J lost 4, with 14 bases in between.